This T cell receptor beta chain was identified in a study of cytomegalovirus exposure and HLA in healthy donors. Across the whole study: Around 89 million unique TCRs from HLA-typed donors made up an early data release.

Per germline, CDR1 SGDLS and CDR2 YYNGEE. V lost 4 bases to trimming and J lost 7 bases, with 17 bases between them. This CDR3 spans 15 amino acids. The PCR used 60 Vbeta and 13 Jbeta primers. Authors' methods: An analysis that came later counted some 81 million unique TCR beta chains, around 12 million shared. TCRdb's copy holds only in-frame clones and misses some; the assay was immunoSEQ multiplex PCR. V, J and clone size derive from that table, while D and trimming were established from the DNA sequence. The specimen's table records some 180,000 clones. The J gene is TRBJ1-4, the V gene TRBV9, with D possibly being TRBD1 (5 bases). The receptor was derived from a man between 25 and 39 years old in good health and CMV-seronegative. Sequences were obtained from PBMCs. As DNA, the CDR3 is TGTGCCAGCAGCCCCCGGGGCAGGGACTTTGAAAAACTGTTTTTT. As protein: CASSPRGRDFEKLFF. The entire variable domain, with the rest obtained from reference TRBV9 and TRBJ1-4, is as follows: DSGVTQTPKHLITATGQRVTLRCSPRSGDLSVYWYQQSLDQGLQFLIQYYNGEERAKGNILERFSAQQFPDLHSELNLSSLELGDSALYFCASSPRGRDFEKLFFGSGTQLSVL.